Below, 28 T cell receptor beta chains from the same sample are listed, as sequenced in a study of shared clonotypes between healthy human individuals. TCRdb's copy holds only in-frame clones and misses some; the assay was immunoSEQ multiplex PCR. The table has 2 million or so clones, about 95% seen once; the top ten hold about 1.1%. Only CD45RO-negative cells positively selected for CCR7 counted as naive CD8 cells, so terminally differentiated effector memory CD45RA+ cells were excluded. Sequenced material: naive CD8+ T cells sorted from blood. These receptor sequences come from a man between 18 and 35 years old in good health.

This rearrangement joins TRBV28 to TRBJ1-4; D possibly corresponds to TRBD1 (5 bases). Germline CDR1 MDHEN, CDR2 SYDVKM. Trimming took off 7 bases at V and 4 bases at J, with 22 bases between the two ends. The CDR3 totals 17 residues. CDR3 in amino acids: CASIDGTGPDYNEKLFF. The CDR3 DNA reads as TGTGCCAGCATAGACGGGACGGGCCCAGACTATAATGAAAAACTGTTTTTT.

This chain links TRBV10-2 with TRBJ2-7, with D perhaps matching TRBD2 (6 bases). This CDR3 contains 14 residues. Trimming left V 6 bases short and J 2 bases short, with 14 bases between. CDR1 WSHSY and CDR2 SAAADI come from the germline V gene. CDR3 nucleotide sequence: TGCGCCAGCAGCGATAGCGGTGATCCCTACGAGCAGTACTTC. Translating it yields CASSDSGDPYEQYF.

The chain uses TRBV7-8 and TRBJ2-7; maybe TRBD1 (6 bases). Germline loops: CDR1 SGHVS, CDR2 FQNEAQ. The CDR3 is 18 residues long. V was pared by 4 bases and J by 2 bases, with 24 bases between. CDR3 sequence reads: CASSSIYLRGTPTYEQYF. CDR3 in DNA: TGTGCCAGCAGCTCCATATACCTAAGGGGGACACCTACCTACGAGCAGTACTTC.

The rearrangement links TRBV7-9 to TRBJ2-5; D gene unclear. V gave up 5 bases and J gave up 4 bases, with 17 bases separating them. The CDR3 runs 15 residues. Germline V gene lookup returns CDR1 SEHNR and CDR2 FQNEAQ (reference sequence). CDR3 residues: CASSHGPTMGETQYF. CDR3 nucleotide sequence: TGTGCCAGCAGCCACGGACCCACCATGGGAGAGACCCAGTACTTC.

This chain uses TRBV15 with TRBJ2-3; no reliable D call. V was clipped by 4 bases and J by 0 bases, with 11 bases between them. CDR1 LNHNV and CDR2 YYDKDF come from the germline V gene (reference sequence). The CDR3 runs 15 residues. CDR3 in DNA: TGTGCCACCAGCAACGTAGGGTTTAGCACAGATACGCAGTATTTT. This sequence encodes CATSNVGFSTDTQYF.

The J gene is TRBJ1-6, the V gene TRBV30; 9 bases line up with TRBD1. From germline, CDR1 is GTSNPN and CDR2 SVGIG (reference sequence). The CDR3 has 15 residues. Trimming cost V 3 bases and J 9 bases; bases outside gene matches: 9. CDR3 sequence reads: CAWSDGTGFFSPLHF. In DNA, the CDR3 is TGTGCCTGGAGCGACGGGACAGGGTTTTTTTCACCCCTCCACTTT.

This chain joins TRBV7-9 and TRBJ1-5; tentatively, D is TRBD1 (5 bases). Trimming took off 2 bases at V and 7 bases at J, with 15 bases between the two ends. From germline, CDR1 is SEHNR and CDR2 FQNEAQ (reference sequence). This CDR3 region has 15 residues. The CDR3, as DNA: TGTGCCAGCAGCTTATCTACAGGCACGGGACAGCCCCAGCATTTT. Amino acids: CASSLSTGTGQPQHF.

The rearrangement joins TRBV27 to TRBJ2-7, with 7 bases matching TRBD1. The CDR3 spans 16 residues. The germline V gene encodes CDR1 MNHEY and CDR2 SMNVEV (reference sequence). V lost 5 bases to trimming and J lost 1 base; unmatched junction nucleotides: 11. The CDR3 loop is CASSPSTGRLSYEQYF. The CDR3 nucleotides read TGTGCCAGCAGTCCGTCGACAGGGAGACTTTCCTACGAGCAGTACTTC.

The chain couples TRBV10-1 to TRBJ2-1; TRBD2 matches at 12 bases. V lost 4 bases and J lost 4; bases outside the gene matches: 8. The CDR3 totals 17 residues. Germline V gives CDR1 WNHNN, CDR2 SYGVQD (reference sequence). The CDR3 is CASSGGLAGSRYNEQFF. The CDR3 nucleotides are TGCGCCAGCAGTGGAGGACTAGCGGGATCCCGTTACAATGAGCAGTTCTTC.

DNA for the CDR3: TGTGCCAGCAGCTTTAGCGGGGGGACAGAAGAGACCCAGTACTTC. Its translation is CASSFSGGTEETQYF. This chain links TRBV5-4 with TRBJ2-5; 10 bases are shared with TRBD2. Trimming cost V 2 bases and J 3 bases; bases outside gene matches: 4. Per germline, CDR1 SGHNT and CDR2 YYREEE (reference sequence). The CDR3 totals 15 residues.

This chain connects TRBV6-6 to TRBJ2-5; D remains unclear. Germline V CDR1 and CDR2: MNHNY, SVGAGI (reference sequence). V shed 5 bases and J shed 0 bases, with 10 bases lying between them. CDR3 length equals 14 residues. CDR3 sequence: CASSPENNQETQYF. Written as DNA, the CDR3 is TGTGCCAGCAGTCCCGAGAACAACCAAGAGACCCAGTACTTC.

The rearrangement uses TRBV6-5 and TRBJ1-5, with D unclear. Germline V gene data show CDR1 as MNHEY and CDR2 as SVGAGI. CDR3 length: 15 residues. The V end lost 4 bases, the J end lost 1 base, and 11 bases lay between the germline ends. CDR3 DNA sequence: TGTGCCAGCAGTTCTTTCGGCGAGAGCAATCAGCCCCAGCATTTT. This gives the protein CASSSFGESNQPQHF.

The chain combines TRBV20-1 with TRBJ1-2; D perhaps matches TRBD1 (6 bases). The CDR3 runs 11 residues. V lost 3 bases and J lost 8, with 10 bases in between. The germline V gene has CDR1 DFQATT and CDR2 SNEGSKA (reference sequence). The CDR3 is CSARIQGGYTF. CDR3 coding DNA: TGCAGTGCTAGGATACAGGGCGGCTACACCTTC.

The J gene is TRBJ1-2, the V gene TRBV13; possible D gene TRBD1, 5 bases. With 3 bases removed from V and 3 bases from J, the gap between germline ends came to 8 bases. The CDR3 sequence is 13 residues long. Germline CDR1 and CDR2: PRHDT and FYEKMQ (reference sequence). CDR3 nucleotides: TGTGCCAGCAGCTTGCAGGGTTACTATGGCTACACCTTC. It is translated as CASSLQGYYGYTF.

The rearrangement links TRBV7-2 to TRBJ2-4; D may match TRBD1 or TRBD2 (5 bases each). The CDR3 spans 15 residues. Trimming stripped 3 bases from V and 7 bases from J, with 16 bases between. Per the germline V gene, CDR1 is SGHTA and CDR2 is FQGNSA. The CDR3 reads CASSFGDPGFNIQYF. Here the CDR3 DNA reads TGTGCCAGCAGCTTCGGGGACCCCGGCTTTAACATTCAGTACTTC.

The chain uses TRBV4-1 and TRBJ1-6; D possibly corresponds to TRBD1 (5 bases). V was trimmed by 0 bases and J by 6 bases, leaving 9 bases between them. The V gene's germline CDR1 is MGHRA and CDR2 YSYEKL. The CDR3 consists of 15 residues. CDR3 bases: TGCGCCAGCAGCCAAGAGCCAGGGAGTAATTCACCCCTCCACTTT. As protein: CASSQEPGSNSPLHF.

The V gene is TRBV10-3, the J gene TRBJ2-7; 8 positions match TRBD1. This CDR3 spans 16 amino acids. Per the germline V gene, CDR1 is ENHRY and CDR2 is SYGVKD. The V and J ends lost 4 bases and 2 bases, in that order; junction bases with no gene match: 10. CDR3 loop: CAISGLAGQEAYEQYF. The CDR3 nucleotides are TGTGCCATCAGTGGGCTCGCGGGACAGGAAGCCTACGAGCAGTACTTC.

V is TRBV27 and J is TRBJ2-3; D possibly corresponds to TRBD1 (5 bases). V was trimmed by 3 bases and J by 1 base, leaving 11 bases between them. Germline V CDR1 and CDR2: MNHEY, SMNVEV (reference sequence). The length of the CDR3 is 15 residues. For the CDR3, the DNA is TGTGCCAGCAGTTTGTTCAGGGCGGGCACAGATACGCAGTATTTT. The encoded protein is CASSLFRAGTDTQYF.

A remark on this clone: Germline and junction disagree at one end, which may indicate a read error. The CDR3 sequence is CASKGGANVLTF. DNA for the CDR3: TGTGCGAGCAAGGGTGGGGCCAACGTCCTGACTTTC. The chain employs TRBV6-4 and TRBJ2-6; D is uncertain. Germline V lookup: CDR1 MRHNA, CDR2 SNTAGT. The CDR3 is 12 amino acids.

The rearrangement joins TRBV9 to TRBJ2-2, with D unclear. The CDR3 loop spans 15 amino acids. Germline CDR1 is SGDLS and CDR2 is YYNGEE. Deletions cut 2 bases from V and 1 base from J, with 9 bases between. The CDR3 spells CASSVLTGNTGELFF. The DNA for the CDR3 is TGTGCCAGCAGCGTGTTAACGGGGAACACCGGGGAGCTGTTTTTT.

The CDR3 sequence: CASMGQGNEKLFF. The CDR3 nucleotides read TGTGCCAGCATGGGACAGGGAAATGAAAAACTGTTTTTT. This chain connects TRBV6-6 to TRBJ1-4; 9 nucleotides agree with TRBD1. The CDR3 runs 13 residues. The germline V gene encodes CDR1 MNHNY and CDR2 SVGAGI (reference sequence). V trimming: 7 bases; J trimming: 5 bases; junction bases outside the gene matches: 2.

V usage is TRBV13 and J usage is TRBJ2-1; 10 nucleotides line up with TRBD2. Trimming at V came to 2 bases and at J to 10 bases, leaving 5 bases not matched to a gene. Germline V gives CDR1 PRHDT, CDR2 FYEKMQ (reference sequence). This CDR3 region has 14 residues. The CDR3 spells CASSLLAGAEEQFF. The DNA for the CDR3 is TGTGCCAGCAGCTTACTAGCGGGGGCCGAGGAGCAGTTCTTC.

V gene TRBV5-1 combines with J gene TRBJ2-3, with TRBD2 as a possible D gene (6 bases). The V end was cut by 0 bases, the J end by 3 bases, with 14 bases between. The germline V gene encodes CDR1 SGHRS and CDR2 YFSETQ. The CDR3 runs to 16 residues. In DNA form, the CDR3 reads TGCGCCAGCAGCTTGGGGTTCGGGAGAGGTACAGATACGCAGTATTTT. Protein sequence: CASSLGFGRGTDTQYF.

The rearrangement uses TRBV30 and TRBJ2-7; 11 bases align to TRBD2. Trimming at V came to 1 base and at J to 5 bases, leaving 10 bases not matched to a gene. The CDR3 has 16 residues. The germline CDR1 and CDR2 sequences are GTSNPN and SVGIG (reference sequence). The CDR3, as DNA: TGTGCCTGGAGTGATTTGTTAGCGGGAGGGTTGGACGAGCAGTACTTC. It encodes CAWSDLLAGGLDEQYF.

V and J are TRBV11-2 and TRBJ2-7; D is undetermined. Germline CDR1 SGHAT, CDR2 FQNNGV. V shed 7 bases and J shed 3 bases, with 13 bases lying between them. The CDR3 runs 13 residues. The CDR3: CASTSTGVYEQYF. In nucleotides, the CDR3 is TGTGCCAGCACCTCCACTGGGGTCTACGAGCAGTACTTC.

The V gene is TRBV5-1, the J gene TRBJ1-4, with no clear D. The ends were cut back, 4 bases at V and 4 bases at J, with 17 bases in the middle. The germline CDR1 and CDR2 sequences are SGHRS and YFSETQ. The CDR3 extends over 16 amino acids. The CDR3 nucleotides read TGCGCCAGCAGCCCCAAGAAGGGCTTTAGTAATGAAAAACTGTTTTTT. This gives the protein CASSPKKGFSNEKLFF.

This clone showed up just once. The chain has TRBV11-2 and TRBJ1-3; tentative D call: TRBD1 (5 bases). Germline values: CDR1 SGHAT, CDR2 FQNNGV. This CDR3 is built from 19 residues. V lost 1 base and J 4 bases, leaving 23 bases between the germline ends. The DNA of the CDR3 is TGTGCCAGCAGCTTAGTAGAGAGGGGCGGACGGGAGACAGGAAACACCATATATTTT. This gives the protein CASSLVERGGRETGNTIYF.

The chain uses TRBV6-1 and TRBJ2-3; 14 nucleotides line up with TRBD2. The V and J ends lost 2 bases and 6 bases, in that order; junction bases with no gene match: 7. The CDR3 covers 17 residues. The V gene's germline CDR1 is MNHNS and CDR2 SASEGT. CDR3 sequence reads: CASSEKTSGGAADTQYF. CDR3 coding DNA: TGTGCCAGCAGTGAAAAGACTAGCGGGGGGGCAGCGGATACGCAGTATTTT.